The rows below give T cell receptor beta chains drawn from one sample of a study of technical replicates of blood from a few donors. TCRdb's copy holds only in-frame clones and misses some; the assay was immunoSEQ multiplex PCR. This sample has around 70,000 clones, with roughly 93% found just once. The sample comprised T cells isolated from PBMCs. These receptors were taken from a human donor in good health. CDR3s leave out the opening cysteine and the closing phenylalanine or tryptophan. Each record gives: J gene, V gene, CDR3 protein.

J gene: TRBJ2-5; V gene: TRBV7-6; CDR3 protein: ASRPFAGGRETQY
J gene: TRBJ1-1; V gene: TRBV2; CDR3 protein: ASSDYRGLLEAF
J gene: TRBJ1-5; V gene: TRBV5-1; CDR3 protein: ASSLEFTGGDQPQH
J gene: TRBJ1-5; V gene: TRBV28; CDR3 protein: ASSGQGGNQPQH
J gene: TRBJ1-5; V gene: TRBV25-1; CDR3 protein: ASTLRGNQPQH
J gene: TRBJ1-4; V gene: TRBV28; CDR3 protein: ASSAHRTTNEKLF
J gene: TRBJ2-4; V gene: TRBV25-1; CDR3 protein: ASSPQDSKNIQY
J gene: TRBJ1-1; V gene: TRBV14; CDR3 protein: ASSQLATPGTEAF
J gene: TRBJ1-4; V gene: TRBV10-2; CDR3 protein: ASSEGGRVNEKLF
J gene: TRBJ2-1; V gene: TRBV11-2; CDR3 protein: ASSSGTSGRMNEQF
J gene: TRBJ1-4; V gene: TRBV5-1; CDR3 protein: ASSPGVLYATNEKLF
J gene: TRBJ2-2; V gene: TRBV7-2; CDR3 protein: ASSLVGGQAGSTGELF
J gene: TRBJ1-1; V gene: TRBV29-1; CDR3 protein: SVEREDTEAF
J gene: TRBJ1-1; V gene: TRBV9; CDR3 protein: ASSVVPEIGTEAF
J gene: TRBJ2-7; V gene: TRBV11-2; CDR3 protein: ASSPGTGGAYEQY
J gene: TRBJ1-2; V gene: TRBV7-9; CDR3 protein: ASSGPEADNYGYT
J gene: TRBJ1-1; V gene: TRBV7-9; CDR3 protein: ASSYKNQRLEAF
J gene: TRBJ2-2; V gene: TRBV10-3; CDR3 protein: AISDIEGQLGGELF
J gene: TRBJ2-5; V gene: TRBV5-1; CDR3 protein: ASSFTNVRETQY
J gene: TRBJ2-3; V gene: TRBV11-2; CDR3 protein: ASSSGARATDTQY
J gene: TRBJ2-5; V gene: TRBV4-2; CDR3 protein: ASSQVSSGGGQETQY
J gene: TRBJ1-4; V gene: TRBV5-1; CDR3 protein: ASSLAGVDEKLF
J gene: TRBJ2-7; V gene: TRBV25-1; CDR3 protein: TSSEYSRPTYEQY
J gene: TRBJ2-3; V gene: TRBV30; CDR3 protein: AWLGGGAADTQY
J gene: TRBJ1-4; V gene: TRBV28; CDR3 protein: ASSNLNGANEKLF
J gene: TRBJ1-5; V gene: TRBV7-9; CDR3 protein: ASSFGAQGGNQPQH
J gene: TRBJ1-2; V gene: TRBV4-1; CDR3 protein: ASSQGSQGVSGGYT
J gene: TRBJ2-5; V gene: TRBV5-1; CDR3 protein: ASYGLAGSVWETQY
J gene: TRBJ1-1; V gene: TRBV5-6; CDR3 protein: ASSFPGDEQTEAF
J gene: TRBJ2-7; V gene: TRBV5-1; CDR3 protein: ASSLQGRDEQY
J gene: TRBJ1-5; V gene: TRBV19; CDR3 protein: ASRRVSRGTGNQPQH
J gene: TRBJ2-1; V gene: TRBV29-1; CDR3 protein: SVLERERANEQF